This T cell receptor (beta chain) was observed in a study of blood T cells in healthy people across ages. V shed 2 bases, J shed 6 bases, and the junction held 7 bases outside the gene matches. The CDR3 runs to 16 residues. The germline V gene has CDR1 MNHEY and CDR2 SVGAGI. Using a J-beta primer mix together with a sample-barcoded 5' primer, a second PCR was run for roughly 7 to 11 cycles. TCRdb re-called the 5' RACE reads through MiXCR, storing one row per CDR3 protein. Of some 730,000 distinct CDR3 sequences listed, roughly 20% are singletons. A few counts support this clonotype. The V and J genes are TRBV6-5 and TRBJ2-2, with 9 bases aligning to TRBD1. Sequences were obtained from blood. This receptor was identified in an older man in good health. The CDR3 sequence: CASSYPKQGAAGELFF. The CDR3, as DNA: TGTGCCAGCAGTTACCCCAAACAGGGGGCGGCCGGGGAGCTGTTTTTT.